This TCR beta chain is from a study of CD8+ T cells in alopecia areata. Turning to the study itself: Tofacitinib administration to treated patients was oral, at 5 to 10 mg twice daily.

Extraction and reverse transcription of RNA yielded cDNA as the sequencing template. TCRdb's table, derived via immunoSEQ multiplex PCR, lists solely in-frame clones and lacks some. The sample carries roughly 180,000 clones, about 53% recorded once. Germline V gene data show CDR1 as SQVTM and CDR2 as ANQGSEA. This CDR3 contains 15 residues. The ends were cut back, 6 bases at V and 4 bases at J, with 21 bases in the middle. Regarding treatment: oral pan-JAK inhibitor, 5-10 mg twice daily. Patients with alopecia areata provided lesional scalp punch biopsies as well as peripheral blood. Starting from PBMCs, sorting isolated CD4+ and CD8+ T cells.

This rearrangement joins TRBV29-1 to TRBJ1-2; D might be TRBD1 (5 bases). Sequencing was performed on CD8+ T cells sorted from blood, taken at week 24, from a patient treated with tofacitinib. This receptor was identified in a human donor with alopecia areata. The CDR3 reads CSVLQEIVPSYGYTF. The CDR3 nucleotides read TGCAGCGTCCTACAGGAGATAGTACCCAGCTATGGCTACACCTTC.